This note documents a single T cell receptor (beta chain) sequence. The antigen is not known. Trimming at V came to 5 bases and at J to 6 bases, leaving 10 bases not matched to a gene. Germline V gene sequence: CDR1 MGHRA, CDR2 YSYEKL. The CDR3 spans 16 residues. The sample belongs to a study of shared clonotypes between healthy human individuals. Study results and caveats: Tissue TCR repertoires likely differ from these blood-only repertoires.

The assay was immunoSEQ multiplex PCR, and TCRdb's table has in-frame clones only and misses some. The table lists roughly 2,500,000 clones, 90% to 95% of them singletons, with about 0.38% in the top ten. The V gene is TRBV4-1, the J gene TRBJ2-1; 10 nucleotides agree with TRBD2. Sequencing was done on a sample of naive CD4+ T cells from PBMCs. Regarding subset: CD45RA+ positively selected. This sequence was found in a man younger than 30 in good health. Some clones in this sample may be carry-over from other donors' samples. CDR3 amino acids: CASSRSSGRIVNEQFF. The CDR3 coding sequence is TGCGCCAGCAGCAGGTCTAGCGGGAGAATCGTCAATGAGCAGTTCTTC.